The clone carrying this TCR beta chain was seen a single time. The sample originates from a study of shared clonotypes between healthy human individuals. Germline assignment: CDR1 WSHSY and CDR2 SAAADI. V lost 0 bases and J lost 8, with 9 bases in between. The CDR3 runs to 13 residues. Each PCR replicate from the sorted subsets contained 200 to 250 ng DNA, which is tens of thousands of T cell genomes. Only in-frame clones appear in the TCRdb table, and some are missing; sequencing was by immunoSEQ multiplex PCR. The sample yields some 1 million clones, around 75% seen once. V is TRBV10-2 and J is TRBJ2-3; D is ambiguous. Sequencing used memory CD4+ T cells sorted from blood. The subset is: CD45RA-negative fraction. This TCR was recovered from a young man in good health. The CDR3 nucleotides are TGCGCCAGCAGTGAGTCGTTGGCGATTACGCAGTATTTT. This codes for CASSESLAITQYF.